The 5 T cell receptor beta chains presented below share a single source sample, sequenced in a study of blood T cell repertoires in COVID-19. The assay was immunoSEQ multiplex PCR, and TCRdb's table has in-frame clones only and misses some. The table shows 95,000 to 150,000 clones, with 88% occurring only once. Sequenced sample: peripheral blood. The receptor set was obtained from a woman aged 50 to 60 with active or convalescent COVID-19.

The chain uses TRBV18 and TRBJ1-2; TRBD1 might be the D (5 bases). V dropped 0 bases and J dropped 4 bases, with 24 bases sitting between them. The CDR3 contains 19 residues. CDR1 and CDR2 (germline): KGHSH, LQKENI. CDR3 sequence: CASSPPTASTPPPLYGYTF. The CDR3 nucleotides are TGTGCCAGCTCACCACCGACAGCCTCTACACCCCCTCCTCTCTATGGCTACACCTTC. Combining the CDR3 with reference TRBV18 and TRBJ1-2 gives the whole variable domain NAGVMQNPRHLVRRRGQEARLRCSPMKGHSHVYWYRQLPEEGLKFMVYLQKENIIDESGMPKERFSAEFPKEGPSILRIQQVVRGDSAAYFCASSPPTASTPPPLYGYTFGSGTRLTVV.

V usage is TRBV7-9 and J usage is TRBJ2-1; D is perhaps TRBD2 (6 bases). V was trimmed by 4 bases and J by 8 bases, leaving 12 bases between them. The germline V gene has CDR1 SEHNR and CDR2 FQNEAQ (reference sequence). This CDR3 spans 13 amino acids. This CDR3 is CASSSPWGDEQFF. DNA of the CDR3: TGTGCCAGCAGCTCTCCCTGGGGGGATGAGCAGTTCTTC.

The chain couples TRBV5-4 to TRBJ2-5; 8 bases are shared with TRBD1. V lost 5 bases and J lost 2; bases outside the gene matches: 11. Germline CDR1 SGHNT, CDR2 YYREEE (reference sequence). This CDR3 comprises 16 residues. Here the CDR3 reads CASSNLFRTGQETQYF. CDR3 in DNA: TGTGCCAGCAGTAACCTCTTTCGGACAGGGCAAGAGACCCAGTACTTC.

V is TRBV18 and J is TRBJ1-3, with D unclear. Between the trimmed V and J ends, which lost 5 bases and 0 bases, there was a span of 11 bases. This CDR3 has 15 residues. Looked up from germline, CDR1 is KGHSH and CDR2 is LQKENI. The CDR3 loop is CASSTGAYSGNTIYF. In nucleotides, the CDR3 is TGTGCCAGCTCAACTGGAGCTTACTCTGGAAACACCATATATTTT. Filled out from reference TRBV18 and TRBJ1-3, the complete variable domain reads NAGVMQNPRHLVRRRGQEARLRCSPMKGHSHVYWYRQLPEEGLKFMVYLQKENIIDESGMPKERFSAEFPKEGPSILRIQQVVRGDSAAYFCASSTGAYSGNTIYFGEGSWLTVV.

The V call is TRBV11-3, the J call TRBJ2-1, with D tentatively TRBD2 (5 bases). The CDR3 runs to 15 residues. In germline, CDR1 is SGHNT, CDR2 YENEEA. With 1 base removed from V and 9 bases from J, the gap between germline ends came to 16 bases. This CDR3 reads CASSLGMGEGSEQFF. CDR3 nucleotides: TGTGCCAGCAGCTTAGGGATGGGAGAGGGTAGTGAGCAGTTCTTC.